These T cell receptor beta chains were read from a single sample in a study of OX40 agonist ivuxolimab in advanced cancers. Libraries were prepared by immunoSEQ multiplex PCR; TCRdb keeps only in-frame clonotypes and omits some of them. The sample lists over 45,000 clones, approximately 79% occurring once. The sequencing here drew on CD4+ or CD8+ T cells sorted from blood, taken in a trial of the OX40 agonist ivuxolimab. Receptors originate from an adult with an advanced solid tumor such as melanoma, head and neck, liver or kidney cancer. The CDR3 runs from the conserved cysteine through the conserved F or W. The D gene is left open where the match is weak. Size values are once, few and many counts, or a class for expanded clones, and some rows have none.

cdr3_aa cdr3_nt v_call clone_size d_call j_call
CASSLDNYGYTF TGTGCCAGCAGTTTAGACAACTATGGCTACACCTTC TRBV28 - - TRBJ1-2
CAWYRDRARGNYGYTF TGTGCCTGGTACCGGGACAGGGCCCGGGGGAACTATGGCTACACCTTC TRBV30 - TRBD1 TRBJ1-2
CASSSRDRGDIQYF TGTGCCAGCAGCTCCCGGGACAGGGGAGACATTCAGTACTTC TRBV11-1 - TRBD1 TRBJ2-4
CASSPDSSYEQYF TGTGCCAGCAGCCCTGACAGTTCCTACGAGCAGTACTTC TRBV28 medium-sized - TRBJ2-7
CASSFTGSGYTF TGCGCCAGCAGCTTTACAGGGTCCGGCTACACCTTC TRBV5-1 - - TRBJ1-2
CASSWGQGARGNQPQHF TGTGCCAGTAGTTGGGGCCAGGGGGCGAGGGGCAATCAGCCCCAGCATTTT TRBV19 - TRBD1 TRBJ1-5
CASSLVQGPNEQFF TGTGCCAGCAGCTTAGTGCAGGGTCCAAATGAGCAGTTCTTC TRBV11-2 - - TRBJ2-1
CSANSPLYGYF TGCAGCGCTAATTCCCCTCTTTACGGGTACTTC TRBV20-1 - - TRBJ2-7
CASSYSGGDTDTQYF TGTGCCAGCAGCTATTCGGGGGGCGACACAGATACGCAGTATTTT TRBV9 - - TRBJ2-3
CASRVALAGSYEQYF TGTGCCAGCAGAGTCGCCTTGGCAGGGTCCTACGAGCAGTACTTC TRBV6-1 - - TRBJ2-7
CASSSGGGRDYTF TGTGCCAGCAGCTCGGGGGGGGGCAGGGACTACACCTTC TRBV7-2 once - TRBJ1-2
CASSESRAGDGYGYTF TGCGCCAGCAGTGAGTCGCGGGCAGGGGACGGCTATGGCTACACCTTC TRBV10-1 - - TRBJ1-2
CASSNDRRYGYTF TGTGCCAGCAGTAACGACAGGCGATATGGCTACACCTTC TRBV28 - - TRBJ1-2
CTSSDGTSRPQHF TGTACCAGTTCTGACGGGACGTCGCGGCCCCAGCATTTT TRBV6-5 - - TRBJ1-5
CAFSGGSNYGYTF TGTGCCTTTTCAGGGGGGTCTAACTATGGCTACACCTTC TRBV30 - TRBD1 TRBJ1-2
CASSWGDRGIQETQYF TGTGCCAGCAGCTGGGGGGACAGGGGCATCCAAGAGACCCAGTACTTC TRBV7-9 - TRBD1 TRBJ2-5
CASSQDGNSGLPPYNEQFF TGCGCCAGCAGCCAAGATGGAAATAGCGGGTTACCCCCCTACAATGAGCAGTTCTTC TRBV4-3 - TRBD2 TRBJ2-1
CASSYSRGEGTQYF TGTGCCAGCAGTTACTCGAGAGGGGAGGGGACCCAGTACTTC TRBV6-6 - TRBD2 TRBJ2-5
CASSSPEQVLNTEAFF TGTGCCAGCAGTTCCCCCGAACAGGTGTTGAACACTGAAGCTTTCTTT TRBV6-4 - - TRBJ1-1
CASSIPTRYRTGELFF TGTGCCAGTAGTATCCCCACTCGGTATCGGACCGGGGAGCTGTTTTTT TRBV19 - - TRBJ2-2
CAIMGDGGLGETQYF TGTGCCATCATGGGGGACGGGGGGCTGGGAGAGACCCAGTACTTC TRBV10-3 - - TRBJ2-5
CASSQGSSGPYNEQFF TGCGCCAGCAGCCAAGGGTCTAGCGGGCCCTACAATGAGCAGTTCTTC TRBV4-1 once TRBD2 TRBJ2-1
CASSLKNEQFF TGTGCCAGCAGCTTGAAGAATGAGCAGTTCTTC TRBV7-8 - - TRBJ2-1
CAWTIKRDRNNEQFF TGTGCCTGGACCATAAAGAGGGACAGGAACAATGAGCAGTTCTTC TRBV30 - TRBD1 TRBJ2-1